The rows below give T cell receptor beta chains drawn from one sample of a study of Ad26.COV2.S vaccination and SARS-CoV-2 variants. Libraries were prepared by immunoSEQ multiplex PCR; TCRdb keeps only in-frame clonotypes and omits some of them. The data contain about 480,000 clones, 87% of them singletons. Sequencing was performed on peripheral blood, taken in a trial of Ad26.COV2.S vaccine versus placebo. The origin of the receptors is a person aged 18 to 59 who received the Ad26.COV2.S COVID-19 vaccine or a placebo. Each CDR3 is given with its conserved first and last residue. Each record gives: D gene, J gene, clone size, V gene, CDR3 protein, CDR3 DNA. D genes are given only for firm matches. Clone size is not always given. Where it is, it says once, few, many or a class for expanded clones.

>TRBD2|TRBJ2-3|.|TRBV5-4
CASSFRLAGGADTQYF
TGTGCCAGCAGCTTCAGACTAGCGGGAGGGGCAGATACGCAGTATTTT
>.|TRBJ2-1|.|TRBV6-5
CASRGGAASFNEQFF
TGTGCCAGCAGGGGGGGGGCGGCCTCTTTCAATGAGCAGTTCTTC
>.|TRBJ1-2|.|TRBV7-9
CASSLGRDYGYTF
TGTGCCAGCAGCCTCGGACGGGACTATGGCTACACCTTC
>.|TRBJ1-2|once|TRBV7-9
CASSPGTEYGYTF
TGTGCCAGCAGCCCCGGGACGGAGTATGGCTACACCTTC
>.|TRBJ2-1|.|TRBV7-3
CASSTVGGVVNEQFF
TGTGCCAGCAGCACCGTCGGGGGAGTGGTCAATGAGCAGTTCTTC
>.|TRBJ1-2|.|TRBV6-2/TRBV6-3
CASSYEGPRYGYTF
TGTGCCAGCAGTTACGAGGGGCCAAGATATGGCTACACCTTC
>TRBD1|TRBJ2-3|.|TRBV15
CATSRGRQGTKTDTQYF
TGTGCCACCAGCAGAGGAAGACAGGGCACCAAAACAGATACGCAGTATTTT
>.|TRBJ1-5|.|TRBV30
CACTRGGASNQPQHF
TGTGCCTGTACGAGGGGGGGGGCTAGCAATCAGCCCCAGCATTTT
>.|TRBJ1-4|.|TRBV6-5
CASSYRGWEKLFF
TGTGCCAGCAGTTATCGGGGATGGGAAAAACTGTTTTTT
>.|TRBJ2-3|.|TRBV19
CASSWQGLPDTQYF
TGTGCCAGTAGTTGGCAGGGTCTCCCGGATACGCAGTATTTT
>.|TRBJ1-6|.|TRBV7-3
CASSLGSNSPLHF
TGTGCCAGCAGCTTAGGGTCGAATTCACCCCTCCACTTT
>.|TRBJ2-7|.|TRBV5-5
CASSPPLRGFSYEQYF
TGTGCCAGCAGCCCCCCCCTGCGAGGGTTCTCCTACGAGCAGTACTTC
>.|TRBJ2-6|.|TRBV6-5
CASVLGSGANVLTF
TGTGCCAGCGTCTTGGGCTCTGGGGCCAACGTCCTGACTTTC
>.|TRBJ1-1|few|TRBV5-1
CASSSTGPSNTEAFF
TGCGCCAGCAGCTCGACAGGACCCTCGAACACTGAAGCTTTCTTT
>TRBD2|TRBJ2-2|.|TRBV10-1
CASRQGGRDTGELFF
TGCGCCAGCAGGCAGGGCGGGAGAGACACCGGGGAGCTGTTTTTT
>.|TRBJ2-1|once|TRBV5-1
CASSLDVGDYNEQFF
TGCGCCAGCAGCTTGGATGTAGGGGATTACAATGAGCAGTTCTTC
>.|TRBJ1-6|.|TRBV7-8
CASSLGGPPLNSPLHF
TGTGCCAGCAGCTTAGGAGGGCCGCCACTTAATTCACCCCTCCACTTT
>.|TRBJ1-2|.|TRBV6-5
CASTRASRDYGYTF
TGTGCCAGCACTCGGGCATCCCGGGACTATGGCTACACCTTC
>.|TRBJ2-5|.|TRBV27
CASSPRAWLSWETQYF
TGTGCCAGCAGCCCTCGCGCCTGGTTATCGTGGGAGACCCAGTACTTC
>TRBD1|TRBJ1-5|.|TRBV2
CASSRGQGSRQPQHF
TGTGCCAGCAGTAGGGGACAGGGATCGCGGCAGCCCCAGCATTTT
>.|TRBJ2-7|.|TRBV30
CAWSGEPTYEQYF
TGTGCCTGGAGTGGGGAGCCCACCTACGAGCAGTACTTC
>TRBD2|TRBJ2-7|.|TRBV7-8
CASSLASGLSYEQYF
TGTGCCAGCAGCTTAGCTAGCGGGCTTTCCTACGAGCAGTACTTC
>TRBD1|TRBJ1-5|.|TRBV19
CASSALPGQGTRGQPQHF
TGTGCCAGTAGCGCCTTACCGGGACAGGGGACTCGGGGGCAGCCCCAGCATTTT
>TRBD1|TRBJ2-7|.|TRBV28
CASTPPGQGFGEQYF
TGTGCCAGCACACCGCCGGGACAGGGTTTTGGCGAGCAGTACTTC
>.|TRBJ1-5|.|TRBV5-5
CASSLRSDNSNQPQHF
TGTGCCAGCAGCTTGCGGTCAGATAATAGCAATCAGCCCCAGCATTTT
>.|TRBJ1-1|.|TRBV5-1
CASSNTERSWGTEAFF
TGCGCCAGCAGCAATACAGAAAGGTCGTGGGGCACTGAAGCTTTCTTT
>.|TRBJ1-1|.|TRBV28
CASSRPGRVNTEAFF
TGTGCCAGCAGCCGCCCAGGGAGGGTGAACACTGAAGCTTTCTTT
>.|TRBJ2-1|.|TRBV12-5
CASGLGAHYDEQFF
TGTGCTAGTGGTTTGGGGGCCCACTACGATGAGCAGTTCTTC
>.|TRBJ1-1|.|TRBV7-8
CASSLREGPWNTEAFF
TGTGCCAGCAGTTTGCGCGAGGGACCATGGAACACTGAAGCTTTCTTT
>.|TRBJ2-1|.|TRBV15
CATAEGLAYNEQFF
TGTGCCACGGCAGAAGGGCTAGCCTACAATGAGCAGTTCTTC
>.|TRBJ2-2|.|TRBV7-3
CASSLPLGETFGTGELFF
TGTGCCAGCAGCTTACCATTGGGGGAGACGTTTGGGACCGGGGAGCTGTTTTTT
>TRBD2|TRBJ2-7|once|TRBV6-5
CASSYRSLAGTYEQYF
TGTGCCAGCAGTTATCGGTCGCTAGCGGGAACCTACGAGCAGTACTTC
>TRBD1|TRBJ1-2|.|TRBV19
CASSSNAGTGGDYGYTF
TGTGCCAGTAGTTCCAACGCCGGGACAGGGGGCGACTATGGCTACACCTTC
>.|TRBJ1-1|.|TRBV6-6
CASTTKGSGGRTEAFF
TGTGCCAGCACCACAAAGGGGTCGGGGGGCCGGACTGAAGCTTTCTTT
>.|TRBJ2-1|once|TRBV3-1/TRBV3-2
CASSQPSFPDSGEQFF
TGTGCCAGCAGCCAACCGAGTTTTCCCGATTCAGGTGAGCAGTTCTTC
>.|TRBJ1-2|.|TRBV7-9
CATRGEIYGYTF
TGTGCCACTAGGGGGGAAATATATGGCTACACCTTC
>.|TRBJ2-3|.|TRBV9
CASSVAGAADTQYF
TGTGCCAGCAGCGTAGCGGGAGCCGCAGATACGCAGTATTTT
>.|TRBJ1-6|.|TRBV28
CASGDQNSPLHF
TGTGCCAGCGGGGACCAGAATTCACCCCTCCACTTT
>TRBD1|TRBJ2-5|.|TRBV4-1
CASSQAGQGEETQYF
TGCGCCAGCAGCCAGGCTGGACAGGGGGAAGAGACCCAGTACTTC
>.|TRBJ2-5|.|TRBV25-1
CASSSWVEETQYF
TGTGCCAGCAGTAGTTGGGTGGAGGAGACCCAGTACTTC
>.|TRBJ1-3|.|TRBV5-1
CASSLGATQHSGNTIYF
TGCGCCAGCAGCCTGGGGGCGACACAACACTCTGGAAACACCATATATTTT
>TRBD1|TRBJ2-7|.|TRBV25-1
CASSPDRGSYEQYF
TGTGCCAGCAGTCCAGACAGGGGATCCTACGAGCAGTACTTC
>.|TRBJ2-7|.|TRBV7-2
CASSYLAATSYEQYF
TGTGCCAGCAGCTACCTGGCGGCGACTTCCTACGAGCAGTACTTC
>.|TRBJ2-7|.|TRBV3-1/TRBV3-2
CASSQFATSTYYEQYF
TGTGCCAGCAGCCAATTTGCCACTTCTACCTACTACGAGCAGTACTTC
>.|TRBJ1-5|.|TRBV20-1
CSASHRSQPQHF
TGCAGTGCTAGTCATCGTTCTCAGCCCCAGCATTTT
>.|TRBJ1-6|once|TRBV19
CASSMGIPGPPLHF
TGTGCCAGTAGTATGGGAATCCCAGGTCCACCCCTCCACTTT
>.|TRBJ2-5|.|TRBV5-1
CASRGAFGETQYF
TGCGCCAGCAGGGGGGCGTTCGGGGAGACCCAGTACTTC